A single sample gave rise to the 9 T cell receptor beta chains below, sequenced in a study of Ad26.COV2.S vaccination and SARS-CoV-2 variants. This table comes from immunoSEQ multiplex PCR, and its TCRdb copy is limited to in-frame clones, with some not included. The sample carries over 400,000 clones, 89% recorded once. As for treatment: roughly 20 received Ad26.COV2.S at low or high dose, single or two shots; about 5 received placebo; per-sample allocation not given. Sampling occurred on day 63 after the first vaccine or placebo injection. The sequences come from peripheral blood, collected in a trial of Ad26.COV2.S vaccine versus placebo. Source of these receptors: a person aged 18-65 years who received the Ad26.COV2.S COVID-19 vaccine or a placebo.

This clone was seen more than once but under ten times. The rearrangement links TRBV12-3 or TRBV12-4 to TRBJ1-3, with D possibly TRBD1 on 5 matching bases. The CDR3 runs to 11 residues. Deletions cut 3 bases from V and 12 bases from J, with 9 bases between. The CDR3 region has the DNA TGTGCCAGCAGTTTCGGGGGGGTCATATATTTT. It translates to CASSFGGVIYF.

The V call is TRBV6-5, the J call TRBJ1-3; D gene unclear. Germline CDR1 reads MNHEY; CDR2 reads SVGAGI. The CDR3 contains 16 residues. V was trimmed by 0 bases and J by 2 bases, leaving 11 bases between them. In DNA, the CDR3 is TGTGCCAGCAGTTACTCTTCAGGTACTACTGGAAACACCATATATTTT. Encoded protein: CASSYSSGTTGNTIYF.

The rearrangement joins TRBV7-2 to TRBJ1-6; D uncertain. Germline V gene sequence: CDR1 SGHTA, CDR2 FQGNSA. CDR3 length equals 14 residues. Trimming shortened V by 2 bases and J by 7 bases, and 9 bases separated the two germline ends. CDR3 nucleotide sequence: TGTGCCAGCAGCTTATTGACGGCCAATTCACCCCTCCACTTT. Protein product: CASSLLTANSPLHF.

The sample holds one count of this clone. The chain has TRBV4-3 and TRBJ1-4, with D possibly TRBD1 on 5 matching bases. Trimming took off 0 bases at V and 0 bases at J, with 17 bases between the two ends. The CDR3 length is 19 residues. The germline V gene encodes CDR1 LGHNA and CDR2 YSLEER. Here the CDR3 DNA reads TGCGCCAGCAGCCAAGATACGGGACGCAGGCAAGCAACTAATGAAAAACTGTTTTTT. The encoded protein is CASSQDTGRRQATNEKLFF.

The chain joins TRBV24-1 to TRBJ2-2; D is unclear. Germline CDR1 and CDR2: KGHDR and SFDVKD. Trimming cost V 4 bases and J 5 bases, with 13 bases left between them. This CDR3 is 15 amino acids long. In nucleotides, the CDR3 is TGTGCCACCAGTGACGGCGCTACTCTTACCGGGGAGCTGTTTTTT. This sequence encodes CATSDGATLTGELFF.

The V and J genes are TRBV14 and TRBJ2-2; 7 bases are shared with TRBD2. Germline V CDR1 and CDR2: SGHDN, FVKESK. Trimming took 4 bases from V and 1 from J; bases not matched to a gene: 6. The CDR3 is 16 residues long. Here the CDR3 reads CASSLIAGMNTGELFF. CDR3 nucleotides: TGTGCCAGCAGCCTCATAGCGGGCATGAACACCGGGGAGCTGTTTTTT.

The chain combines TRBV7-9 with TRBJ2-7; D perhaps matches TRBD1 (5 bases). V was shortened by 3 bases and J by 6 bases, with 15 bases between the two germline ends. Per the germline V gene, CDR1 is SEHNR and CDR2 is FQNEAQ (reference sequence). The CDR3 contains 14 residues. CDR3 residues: CASSFLSGSGEQYV. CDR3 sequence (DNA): TGTGCCAGCAGCTTCTTATCAGGGTCCGGCGAGCAGTACGTC.

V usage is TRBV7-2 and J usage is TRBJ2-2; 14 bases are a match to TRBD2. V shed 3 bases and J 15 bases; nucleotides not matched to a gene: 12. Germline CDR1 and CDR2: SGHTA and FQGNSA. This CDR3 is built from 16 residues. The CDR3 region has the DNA TGTGCCAGCAGCTTCCTCCTTGGACTAGCGGGAGGAGGGATGTTTTTT. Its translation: CASSFLLGLAGGGMFF.

As DNA, the CDR3 is TGTGCCAGCAGTTGGTCTCAGGGTAACGGCTACACCTTC. This codes for CASSWSQGNGYTF. This chain joins TRBV6-6 and TRBJ1-2; maybe TRBD1 (5 bases). This CDR3 has 13 amino acids. V lost 4 bases and J lost 8, with 14 bases in between. The germline V gene encodes CDR1 MNHNY and CDR2 SVGAGI (reference sequence).